The clone carrying this TCR beta chain occurred many times. Its specificity is unknown. V lost 7 bases to trimming and J lost 7 bases, with 13 bases between them. This CDR3 spans 13 amino acids. This sample stems from a study of identical twins. TCRdb processed the 5' RACE reads anew with MiXCR; each CDR3 protein has one entry. Among around 490,000 distinct CDR3 sequences listed, 20% to 25% were seen once. Broader study findings: For out-of-frame beta sequences, excess twin sharing was weaker. Conclusions came from cross-sectional statistical analysis, not from following the same donors.

These data were likewise used in another study, on yellow fever vaccine responses in identical twins.

This sequence joins TRBV12-3 or TRBV12-4 and TRBJ2-2; D call uncertain. The TCR sequence derives from a woman in her late teens or twenties in good health. The sample was CD4+ T cells sorted from blood. The CDR3 reads CASNSVLHGELFF. The CDR3 region has the DNA TGTGCCAGCAATTCCGTACTTCACGGGGAGCTGTTTTTT.